This TCR beta chain was sequenced during a study of shared clonotypes between healthy human individuals (TCRdb year 2020). About the investigation overall: A few men and two women, aged 18 to 49 years, made up the cohort. To increase sequencing depth and limit assay-specific biases, TCR repertoire library preparation and sequencing were carried out by different laboratories using diverse techniques. Each donor's leukapheresis produced roughly between roughly 0.94 and 9.5 billion PBMCs. For each donor, CD4 naive and CD4 memory were each run on three plates, CD8 naive on two plates, and CD8 memory on one plate. Blood TCR repertoires of 5 or 6 healthy adults were deeply sequenced to estimate repertoire size and the extent of clonotype sharing between individuals.

Using the deep immunoSEQ assay, TCR CDR3 regions were amplified from genomic DNA by multiplex PCR. Extracted genomic DNA from each cell subset was distributed evenly across all wells of several immunoSEQ 96-well plates, and each plate was treated as a replicate. For sorted subsets, roughly 190 ng of genomic DNA, equivalent to around 31,000 T cell genomes, went into each replicate PCR. Purified libraries were measured with a Qubit 3.0 fluorometer, size-checked on a Bioanalyzer 2100, and measured again with the KAPA Library Quantification kit. A separate single-read 150-cycle Illumina NextSeq 550 flow cell was used to sequence each immunoSEQ 96-well plate. As for the original processing: Because only junctional sequences without quality scores were contained in the immunoSEQ output, filtering matching that applied to full-length reads could not be performed. Sequences were annotated with PyIR, a Python wrapper for IgBLAST v1.9, using IMGT germline references to assign V/J genes and CDR3. Reads with weak V/J assignments (E-value above 1e-6), missing CDR3, stop codons, out-of-frame junctions, or ambiguous translated residues were removed. V3J clonotypes were defined by identical inferred V gene, J gene, and CDR3 amino acid sequence. The percentage overlap between two repertoires was calculated by dividing the number of shared unique clonotypes by the size of the smaller repertoire. RTK rarefaction, the Chao1 estimator, and Recon v2.1 estimates of unobserved clonotypes were used to assess repertoire richness. Generation probabilities were computed with OLGA for all TCRbeta clonotypes obtained by the gDNA method from four donors. The clones in this table, taken by TCRdb from immuneACCESS, are in-frame only. Not every clone is retained; where verified, under half of the shortfall comes from an unresolved V gene, and the cause of the rest is unknown. D and trimming were read from the DNA, whereas the V and J calls and clone size are those reported in that table. The table for this sample lists more than 200,000 clones; approximately 70% of them were counted only once. The leading ten clones occupy 11% of the sample.

This clone was detected ten times or more. It lacks a known antigen. No qualities accompany the bases; no much larger clone lies one base away. The donors were healthy, HIV-negative adults with no recently reported acute infections or vaccinations. Only Caucasian adults living in Nashville, Tennessee, USA were represented among the donors. CD4+ T cells were enriched through magnetic negative selection, after which naive cells were positively selected on CD45RA and the remaining negative fraction served as the memory subset. Blood was obtained by leukapheresis, after which PBMCs were separated by Ficoll-Histopaque density gradient centrifugation and cryopreserved in liquid nitrogen vapor phase. Analytical flow cytometry was used to check the purity and quantity of every magnetically sorted T cell population. Each sorted fraction had its genomic DNA isolated and then quantified by UV absorbance on a Nanodrop 2000c.

General findings and caveats noted by the study authors: Pairwise subsampling indicated that sequencing depth was expected to affect the degree of clonotype sharing among donors. Sampling was restricted to blood, and TCR repertoires in tissue are likely to differ from TCR repertoires in blood. Naive subsets generally had larger estimated clonotype richness than memory subsets. The small number of donors limited the genetic and exposure-history diversity represented. Clonotypes shared by all four sorted-subset donors showed higher generation probabilities than non-shared clonotypes. About 5% of naive CD4, around 3.6% of naive CD8, roughly 2.4% of memory CD4, and less than 0.45% of memory CD8 clonotypes were shared across a few donors. Rarefaction of sorted-subset datasets indicated incomplete sequencing despite the large sequencing depth.

Per the germline V gene, SNHLY is the CDR1 and FYNNEI is the CDR2. The CDR3, from cysteine to phenylalanine, totals 14 residues. Only the CDR3 region is kept as DNA, spanning 42 bases read in frame from base 1. Unmatched junction bases come to 5, with V trimmed by 6 bases and J by 2 bases. This sequence was found in a man aged 30 to 39 in good health. The rearrangement joined TRBV2 to TRBJ2-7; 9 central bases correspond to TRBD2. The sample comprised memory CD4+ T cells sorted from blood. The cell subset or site label of this sample denotes: CD45RA-negative fraction. The CDR3 region reads CASRGSGSAYEQYF. In nucleotides, the sequence is TGTGCCAGCAGGGGTAGCGGGAGCGCCTACGAGCAGTACTTC.